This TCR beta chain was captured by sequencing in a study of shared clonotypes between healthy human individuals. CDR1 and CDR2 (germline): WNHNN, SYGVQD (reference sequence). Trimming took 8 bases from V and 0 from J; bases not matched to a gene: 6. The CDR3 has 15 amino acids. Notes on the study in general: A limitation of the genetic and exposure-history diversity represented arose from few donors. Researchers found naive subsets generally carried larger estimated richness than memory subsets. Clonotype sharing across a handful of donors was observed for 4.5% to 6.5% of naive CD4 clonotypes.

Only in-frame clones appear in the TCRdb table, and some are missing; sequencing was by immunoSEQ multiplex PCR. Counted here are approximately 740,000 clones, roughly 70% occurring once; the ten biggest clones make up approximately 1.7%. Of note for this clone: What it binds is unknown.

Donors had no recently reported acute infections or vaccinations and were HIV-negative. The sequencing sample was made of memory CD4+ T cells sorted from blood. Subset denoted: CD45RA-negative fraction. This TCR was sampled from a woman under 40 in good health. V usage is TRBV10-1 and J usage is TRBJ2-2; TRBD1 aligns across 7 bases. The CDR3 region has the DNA TGCGCCAGCGGGAGACAGGGCACGAACACCGGGGAGCTGTTTTTT. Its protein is CASGRQGTNTGELFF.